The rows below give T cell receptor beta chains drawn from one sample of a study of control samples from healthy donors and cancer patients. TCRdb keeps only in-frame clones here, not all; method: immunoSEQ multiplex PCR. Altogether some 410,000 clones are present, around 90% being singletons, with the ten largest covering around 6.4%. The sample taken for sequencing was PBMCs. The receptors originated from a man aged 35-49 years with head and neck cancer. The CDR3 runs from the conserved cysteine through the conserved F or W. Each record gives: CDR3 length, V gene, J gene, D gene, clone size, CDR3 protein, CDR3 DNA. D genes are given only for firm matches. Clone size is given for some rows only: seen once, a few or many times, or a class if the clone is expanded.

16	TRBV28	TRBJ1-6	NA	NA	CASSPPGFRGDAPLHF	TGTGCCAGCAGTCCCCCAGGCTTCAGGGGAGATGCCCCCCTCCACTTT
15	TRBV27	TRBJ2-3	TRBD2	NA	CASSSGGYLTDTQYF	TGTGCCAGCAGTAGCGGGGGGTATCTCACAGATACGCAGTATTTT
14	TRBV5-8	TRBJ1-1	NA	NA	CASSLRSRYTEAFF	TGTGCCAGCAGCTTGCGGTCGCGGTACACTGAAGCTTTCTTT
15	TRBV28	TRBJ1-1	NA	NA	CASSTLGGEPTEAFF	TGTGCCAGCAGTACCTTAGGAGGGGAGCCGACTGAAGCTTTCTTT
17	TRBV4-3	TRBJ2-2	NA	NA	CASSQDPGVKNTGELFF	TGCGCCAGCAGCCAAGATCCTGGAGTTAAGAACACCGGGGAGCTGTTTTTT
11	TRBV29-1	TRBJ1-1	NA	NA	CSVGGGSEAFF	TGCAGCGTTGGCGGGGGCTCTGAAGCTTTCTTT
12	TRBV28	TRBJ1-5	NA	NA	CASSSPEGTQHF	TGTGCCAGCAGTTCCCCCGAAGGGACCCAGCATTTT
14	TRBV18	TRBJ2-5	NA	NA	CASSPDRVGETQYF	TGTGCCAGCTCACCAGACCGGGTTGGGGAGACCCAGTACTTC
15	TRBV7-8	TRBJ2-7	TRBD1	NA	CASSLRDRGAYEQYF	TGTGCCAGCAGCTTACGCGACAGGGGGGCCTACGAGCAGTACTTC
15	TRBV5-4	TRBJ2-7	TRBD1	NA	CASSLVTGAPYEQYF	TGTGCCAGCAGCTTGGTGACAGGGGCCCCCTACGAGCAGTACTTC
12	TRBV23-1	TRBJ1-2	NA	NA	CASSKVLDGYTF	TGCGCCAGCAGTAAAGTTCTGGATGGCTACACCTTC
14	TRBV2	TRBJ1-5	NA	NA	CASILDRGHQPQHF	NA
12	TRBV30	TRBJ2-7	NA	NA	CAWSYTGYEQYF	TGTGCCTGGAGCTACACAGGTTACGAGCAGTACTTC
17	TRBV5-6	TRBJ2-2	TRBD1	NA	CASSPWFAGGLSGELFF	TGTGCCAGCAGCCCTTGGTTTGCAGGGGGCTTGTCCGGGGAGCTGTTTTTT
14	TRBV7-3	TRBJ2-3	NA	NA	CASSAYRGTDTQYF	TGTGCCAGCAGCGCATACCGGGGCACAGATACGCAGTATTTT
11	TRBV6-5	TRBJ1-4	NA	NA	CASRLNEKLFF	TGTGCCAGCAGGTTAAATGAAAAACTGTTTTTT
16	TRBV6-1	TRBJ2-7	NA	NA	CASREAPDASWGEQYF	TGTGCCAGCAGGGAAGCCCCCGACGCTTCCTGGGGCGAGCAGTACTTC
17	TRBV19	TRBJ1-6	NA	NA	CASSFGPRPGQTSPLHF	TGTGCCAGTAGCTTTGGTCCCCGACCGGGACAAACTTCACCCCTCCACTTT
15	TRBV28	TRBJ1-5	NA	NA	CASSPSSQGNQPQHF	TGTGCCAGCAGTCCCTCTTCGCAGGGCAATCAGCCCCAGCATTTT
13	TRBV20-1	TRBJ1-2	NA	NA	CSASSGVNYGYTF	TGCAGTGCTAGTTCGGGAGTAAACTATGGCTACACCTTC
16	TRBV5-6	TRBJ2-1	TRBD2	NA	CASSLRSSGGNNEQFF	TGTGCCAGCAGCTTGAGGAGTAGCGGGGGGAACAATGAGCAGTTCTTC
17	TRBV4-1	TRBJ2-6	NA	NA	CASSHPIEASGANVLTF	TGCGCCAGCAGCCACCCCATTGAAGCCTCTGGGGCCAACGTCCTGACTTTC
16	TRBV5-1	TRBJ2-7	NA	NA	CASSLVVAPSSYEQYF	TGCGCCAGCAGCTTGGTGGTTGCGCCGAGCTCCTACGAGCAGTACTTC
13	TRBV18	TRBJ2-5	NA	NA	CASSLDFQETQYF	TGTGCCAGCTCCCTCGACTTCCAAGAGACCCAGTACTTC
14	TRBV18	TRBJ2-1	TRBD1	NA	CASSQQDRGREQFF	TGTGCCAGCTCACAACAGGACAGGGGGCGTGAGCAGTTCTTC
16	TRBV7-2	TRBJ1-3	NA	NA	CASSLARPNSGNTIYF	TGTGCCAGCAGCTTAGCCCGACCTAACTCTGGAAACACCATATATTTT
16	TRBV28	TRBJ1-1	TRBD1	NA	CASSSNAGTGTRKAFF	TGTGCCAGCAGTTCCAACGCCGGGACAGGGACCCGCAAAGCTTTCTTT
14	TRBV9	TRBJ2-1	NA	NA	CASSSRPSTGEQFF	TGTGCCAGCAGCTCCCGACCGTCGACAGGTGAGCAGTTCTTC
14	TRBV19	TRBJ1-5	NA	NA	CASSFQDNNQPQHF	TGTGCCAGTAGTTTCCAGGATAACAATCAGCCCCAGCATTTT
15	TRBV30	TRBJ1-5	TRBD1	NA	CAWSGQTGQGQPQHF	TGTGCCTGGAGTGGACAGACAGGGCAAGGCCAGCCCCAGCATTTT
16	TRBV3-1/TRBV3-2	TRBJ2-1	TRBD2	once	CASSQGGGRAGNEQFF	TGTGCCAGCAGCCAAGGGGGGGGGAGGGCCGGGAATGAGCAGTTCTTC
14	TRBV29-1	TRBJ1-1	NA	NA	CSVITMGSGTEAFF	TGCAGCGTCATTACTATGGGAAGTGGCACTGAAGCTTTCTTT
14	TRBV27	TRBJ2-3	NA	NA	CASGPWGGPDTQYF	TGTGCCAGCGGGCCCTGGGGCGGGCCGGATACGCAGTATTTT
15	TRBV6-4	TRBJ1-1	TRBD1	NA	CASSYWTGRNTEAFF	TGTGCCAGCAGTTATTGGACAGGGCGGAACACTGAAGCTTTCTTT
14	TRBV10-3	TRBJ2-2	TRBD2	NA	CAITRGGSTGELFF	TGTGCCATCACCCGGGGGGGCAGCACCGGGGAGCTGTTTTTT
13	TRBV28	TRBJ1-1	NA	NA	CASSLVGLTEAFF	TGTGCCAGCAGTTTAGTCGGACTGACTGAAGCTTTCTTT
16	TRBV20-1	TRBJ2-2	NA	NA	CSASSPTGTAFGELFF	TGCAGTGCCAGTTCGCCGACCGGGACTGCCTTCGGGGAGCTGTTTTTT
15	TRBV14	TRBJ2-7	TRBD1	once	CASSQGYRGSYEQYF	TGTGCCAGCAGCCAAGGATACAGGGGCTCCTACGAGCAGTACTTC
14	TRBV12-5	TRBJ1-2	NA	NA	CASGLAAGENGYTF	TGTGCTAGTGGTTTGGCCGCAGGGGAGAATGGCTACACCTTC
14	TRBV6-5	TRBJ1-1	TRBD1	NA	CASSYLTGATRAFF	TGTGCCAGCAGTTACCTTACAGGGGCGACAAGAGCTTTCTTT
11	TRBV5-8	TRBJ1-5	NA	NA	CASSLVGPVHF	TGTGCCAGCAGCTTGGTGGGACCCGTGCATTTT
12	TRBV19	TRBJ2-1	NA	NA	CASSIARTEQFF	TGTGCCAGTAGTATAGCGCGGACCGAGCAGTTCTTC
15	TRBV20-1	TRBJ2-1	NA	NA	CSASPNLGRFGEQFF	TGCAGTGCTAGTCCTAACCTCGGGAGATTCGGTGAGCAGTTCTTC
18	TRBV4-1	TRBJ2-3	TRBD2	NA	CASSQDGGAGGPTDTQYF	TGCGCCAGCAGCCAAGATGGGGGCGCGGGGGGGCCCACAGATACGCAGTATTTT